The T cell receptor beta chain under discussion was sequenced for a study of blood T cell repertoires in COVID-19. Turning to the study itself: Sites in the United States, Italy and Spain provided acute and convalescent COVID-19 samples. The analysed material was cDNA or gDNA that came from T cells, B-cell-depleted T cells, or PBMCs.

CDR3 length: 14 amino acids. V dropped 7 bases and J dropped 4 bases, with 17 bases sitting between them. The germline gives CDR1 MNHEY, CDR2 SMNVEV (reference sequence). This clone occurred once. In the authors' methods: Reference gene primer amplification yielded estimated nucleated cell counts. Profiled with immunoSEQ multiplex PCR; TCRdb holds only in-frame clones, not every one. V and J calls and clone size are given by that table; D and trimming were obtained from the DNA. The sample includes about 120,000 clones, 90% of them seen just once. This TCR was recovered from a human donor with active COVID-19. The donor label of this sample is uncertain. This sequence joins TRBV27 and TRBJ2-7, with TRBD2 as a possible D gene (7 bases). Sequencing was carried out using peripheral blood. CDR3 nucleotide sequence: TGTGCCAGCAAGGGCGCGGGGGCGCTATACGAGCAGTACTTC. Translation gives CASKGAGALYEQYF.